These 15 T cell receptor beta chains came from one sample sequenced in a study of T cells in Graves' hyperthyroidism and ophthalmopathy. Using RNA transcripts as the source, TCR beta CDR3 regions were amplified. RT-PCR in the first round (using the HTBI primer set) targeted the TCR CDR3. One entry per CDR3 protein results from TCRdb running MiXCR on the multiplex PCR reads. The repertoire holds hundreds of thousands of distinct CDR3 sequences, roughly 15% seen once, with approximately 16% in the top ten. Source material: blood. Receptors were obtained from a young woman with Graves' ophthalmopathy.

As regards this clonotype: This sequence may be a read error, since a much larger clone differs from it by one base. This sequence joins TRBV28 and TRBJ1-5; D gene uncertain. Trimming cost V 5 bases and J 6 bases, with 29 bases left between them. The germline CDR1 and CDR2 sequences are MDHEN and SYDVKM. The CDR3 has 19 amino acids. The DNA for the CDR3 is TGTGCCAGCAGTCAAGCCCTGGCAGGCGTCCTTCACGGCCGTCAGCCCCAGCATTTT. Encoded protein: CASSQALAGVLHGRQPQHF.

Ten or more counts support this clonotype. The chain links TRBV27 to TRBJ1-2, with D uncertain. V shed 2 bases and J shed 2 bases, with 18 bases lying between them. This CDR3 has 17 amino acids. Per the germline V gene, CDR1 is MNHEY and CDR2 is SMNVEV (reference sequence). The DNA for the CDR3 is TGTGCCAGCAGTTTAACTGAGACGGATGGCCTAAACTATGGCTACACCTTC. It encodes CASSLTETDGLNYGYTF.

This clonotype has at least ten counts. The gene calls are TRBV30 and TRBJ2-1; 8 bases line up with TRBD2. J was trimmed by 7 bases and V by 3 bases; bases with no gene match: 11. The V gene's germline CDR1 is GTSNPN and CDR2 SVGIG (reference sequence). The CDR3 runs 15 residues. The CDR3, as DNA: TGTGCCTGGAGGGATAGCGGGATCACTAGGAATGAGCAGTTCTTC. Its translation is CAWRDSGITRNEQFF.

This rearrangement joins TRBV5-5 to TRBJ1-4; possible D gene TRBD1, 5 bases. The length of the CDR3 is 17 residues. The ends were cut back, 4 bases at V and 3 bases at J, with 19 bases in the middle. Germline V gene lookup returns CDR1 SGHKS and CDR2 YYEKEE (reference sequence). In DNA form, the CDR3 reads TGTGCCAGCAGCCAAGCTCCAGTAGGGGCGGCTAATGAAAAACTGTTTTTT. It is translated as CASSQAPVGAANEKLFF.

This clonotype was recorded at least ten times. The chain employs TRBV30 and TRBJ2-1; 14 bases are a match to TRBD2. This CDR3 region has 13 residues. CDR1 and CDR2 from the germline V gene are GTSNPN and SVGIG (reference sequence). J was trimmed by 8 bases and V by 5 bases; bases with no gene match: 2. This CDR3 is CAWGLAGGDEQFF. The CDR3 DNA reads TGTGCCTGGGGACTAGCGGGGGGCGATGAGCAGTTCTTC.

This clonotype came up a few times. This chain joins TRBV4-3 and TRBJ2-1; D is uncertain. The V gene's germline CDR1 is LGHNA and CDR2 YSLEER. CDR3 length equals 14 residues. With 0 bases removed from V and 2 bases from J, the gap between germline ends came to 5 bases. DNA for the CDR3: TGCGCCAGCAGCCAAGATGGGACCTACAATGAGCAGTTCTTC. This sequence encodes CASSQDGTYNEQFF.

This clonotype was counted many times. J is TRBJ1-4 and V is TRBV15, with no clear D. Germline CDR1 LNHNV, CDR2 YYDKDF (reference sequence). The germline V and J ends were trimmed by 1 base and 5 bases, with 11 bases remaining between them. This CDR3 is built from 15 residues. CDR3 sequence reads: CATSRVGRTNEKLFF. The CDR3 region has the DNA TGTGCCACCAGCAGAGTAGGACGGACGAATGAAAAACTGTTTTTT.

In this sample, this clonotype turned up many times. This sequence joins TRBV12-3 or TRBV12-4 and TRBJ1-2; D gene uncertain. V dropped 5 bases and J dropped 7 bases, with 20 bases sitting between them. This CDR3 is built from 15 residues. The CDR3 region has the DNA TGTGCCAGCAGTCCCTCCGGATCCGGAATCATTGGCTACACCTTC. It codes for CASSPSGSGIIGYTF.

This chain connects TRBV24-1 to TRBJ2-4; D remains ambiguous. Per germline, CDR1 KGHDR and CDR2 SFDVKD. V dropped 0 bases and J dropped 5 bases, with 4 bases sitting between them. There are 13 residues in the CDR3. CDR3 coding DNA: TGTGCCACCAGTGATTTGGCAGAAAACATTCAGTACTTC. It encodes CATSDLAENIQYF.

Many counts were recorded for this clonotype. This chain links TRBV20-1 with TRBJ2-7, with D maybe TRBD1 (6 bases). Trimming pared 2 bases from V and 5 bases from J, leaving 10 bases between. Germline values: CDR1 DFQATT, CDR2 SNEGSKA (reference sequence). The CDR3 totals 12 residues. The CDR3 spells CSARLDRNEQYF. CDR3 coding DNA: TGCAGTGCTAGACTAGACAGGAACGAGCAGTACTTC.

This clonotype was counted only a few times. The V call is TRBV7-9, the J call TRBJ2-7, with D possibly being TRBD1 (5 bases). Germline CDR1 and CDR2: SEHNR and FQNEAQ (reference sequence). The CDR3 spans 14 residues. Trimming pared 1 base from V and 2 bases from J, leaving 9 bases between. CDR3 sequence: CASSLDHRPYEQYF. The CDR3 DNA reads as TGTGCCAGCAGCTTAGATCACAGGCCCTACGAGCAGTACTTC. Full variable domain (outside the CDR3, taken from reference TRBV7-9 and TRBJ2-7): DTGVSQNPRHKITKRGQNVTFRCDPISEHNRLYWYRQTLGQGPEFLTYFQNEAQLEKSRLLSDRFSAERPKGSFSTLEIQRTEQGDSAMYLCASSLDHRPYEQYFGPGTRLTVT.

This clonotype was found many times. This sequence joins TRBV2 and TRBJ2-1, with TRBD1 matching 11 bases. From germline, CDR1 is SNHLY and CDR2 FYNNEI. The V and J ends lost 5 bases and 8 bases, in that order; junction bases with no gene match: 8. This CDR3 has 15 amino acids. CDR3 residues: CASSPDRGRRDEQFF. The CDR3 coding sequence is TGTGCCAGCAGTCCGGACAGGGGGCGTCGGGATGAGCAGTTCTTC.

DNA for the CDR3: TGTGCCAGCAGTGAGGGGGGCGGTTTCGGGGGGCAACAGCCCCAGCATTTT. This gives the protein CASSEGGGFGGQQPQHF. The rearrangement links TRBV6-1 to TRBJ1-5, with D possibly matching TRBD1 (6 bases). This CDR3 comprises 17 residues. Germline V gene lookup returns CDR1 MNHNS and CDR2 SASEGT. The V end was cut by 3 bases, the J end by 7 bases, with 22 bases between.

In its sample, this clonotype was seen a few times. The chain links TRBV5-6 to TRBJ2-2, with 8 nucleotides matching TRBD1. The germline V gene has CDR1 SGHDT and CDR2 YYEEEE. V trimming: 3 bases; J trimming: 0 bases; junction bases outside the gene matches: 4. This CDR3 contains 16 residues. In nucleotides, the CDR3 is TGTGCCAGCAGCTACCTACAGGGGGCGAACACCGGGGAGCTGTTTTTT. Protein product: CASSYLQGANTGELFF.

The chain combines TRBV29-1 with TRBJ1-2; 9 bases fit TRBD1. CDR1 is SQVTM, CDR2 ANQGSEA, per germline. CDR3 size: 14 residues. V dropped 0 bases and J dropped 4; count of bases not matched to a gene: 3. The CDR3 DNA sequence: TGCAGCGTTGAAGATCCGGGACAGGGCTATGGCTACACCTTC. Residues: CSVEDPGQGYGYTF.